One T cell receptor (beta chain) is described in this entry. The CDR3 is 14 amino acids. Germline V gene data show CDR1 as LNHDA and CDR2 as SQIVND (reference sequence). The trim removed 7 bases at V and 5 bases at J, leaving 5 bases unmatched. The data derive from a study of blood T cell repertoires in COVID-19. Per the original methods: Nucleated cell number was recorded as an estimate derived from reference gene primer amplification. Here immunoSEQ multiplex PCR was the method, and the copy in TCRdb shows in-frame clones only, minus some. V and J calls and clone size are as listed in that table; D and trimming were resolved from the DNA. The sample has about 170,000 clones, roughly 85% seen once.

The chain joins TRBV19 to TRBJ2-1, with 10 bases matching TRBD1. Material for sequencing was peripheral blood. The source of this sequence is a human donor with acute or convalescent COVID-19. The donor label of this sample is uncertain. The CDR3 region has the DNA TGTGCCAGTACCGACAGGGGGCGAGACAATGAGCAGTTCTTC. Protein sequence: CASTDRGRDNEQFF.